Listed below are T cell receptor beta chains from one sample, sequenced in a study of CD8 T cells in ankylosing spondylitis. TCRdb itself ran the 5' RACE reads through MiXCR, one entry per CDR3 protein. In the table there are about 300,000 distinct CDR3 sequences, 11% of which are singletons. Sequencing was done on a sample of blood, either unsorted or a sorted T cell fraction (not recorded which). Source of these receptors: a female donor with ankylosing spondylitis or in good health (not recorded which). The CDR3 runs from the conserved cysteine through the conserved F or W. A D gene is named only where the DNA matches it firmly. Clone size is not always given. Where it is, it says once, few, many or a class for expanded clones.

many TRBJ1-2 TRBV6-2/TRBV6-3 - CASRKDFPRYGYTF TGTGCCAGCAGAAAGGACTTTCCGCGCTATGGCTACACCTTC
many TRBJ2-5 TRBV5-1 - CASSSSGLGETQYF TGCGCCAGCAGCTCCAGCGGGTTGGGCGAGACCCAGTACTTC
many TRBJ2-1 TRBV7-6 TRBD2 CASSLEGTSGPYNEQFF TGTGCCAGCAGCTTAGAGGGGACTAGCGGGCCGTACAATGAGCAGTTCTTC
many TRBJ2-3 TRBV20-1 - CSATGGPQYF TGCAGTGCCACCGGGGGGCCCCAGTATTTT
- TRBJ2-6 TRBV5-1 TRBD1 CASDRDGFPSGANVLTF TGCGCCAGTGACAGGGATGGGTTCCCCTCTGGGGCCAACGTCCTGACTTTC
many TRBJ1-1 TRBV20-1 - CSARDGGSRASTEAFF TGCAGTGCTAGAGATGGGGGCAGCCGGGCAAGCACTGAAGCTTTCTTT
- TRBJ2-3 TRBV14 - CASSRNQQGNTQYF TGTGCCAGCAGCCGCAATCAACAGGGAAATACGCAGTATTTT
few TRBJ1-1 TRBV2 TRBD1 CASSDGTGGTEAFF TGTGCCAGCAGTGATGGGACAGGGGGCACTGAAGCTTTCTTT
many TRBJ2-3 TRBV5-1 TRBD2 CASSLEPSGGSSTDTQYF TGCGCCAGCAGCTTGGAGCCTAGCGGGGGATCTAGCACAGATACGCAGTATTTT
few TRBJ2-7 TRBV27 - CASSFSAGIYEQYF TGTGCCAGCAGTTTTTCGGCCGGGATCTACGAGCAGTACTTC
many TRBJ2-2 TRBV10-3 - CAISESRQNTGELFF TGTGCCATCAGTGAGTCGAGGCAAAACACCGGGGAGCTGTTTTTT
many TRBJ2-4 TRBV15 - CATSFVGPMLAKNIQYF TGTGCCACCAGCTTCGTGGGGCCGATGTTAGCCAAAAACATTCAGTACTTC
many TRBJ2-1 TRBV9 - CASSVDPPAGVRNEQFF TGTGCCAGCAGCGTAGATCCCCCAGCCGGGGTTAGAAATGAGCAGTTCTTC
few TRBJ2-2 TRBV11-2 TRBD2 CASSLGLAGGPSGGELFF TGTGCCAGCAGCTTAGGACTAGCGGGAGGGCCCAGCGGCGGGGAGCTGTTTTTT
few TRBJ2-1 TRBV5-1 - CASSLEVREEQFF TGCGCCAGCAGCTTGGAGGTGCGGGAAGAGCAGTTCTTC
many TRBJ1-5 TRBV20-1 - CSALPGGSGNQPQHF TGCAGTGCCCTCCCGGGGGGAAGTGGCAATCAGCCCCAGCATTTT
few TRBJ1-1 TRBV29-1 - CSVEEGQAFF TGCAGCGTTGAAGAGGGCCAAGCTTTCTTT
many TRBJ1-6 TRBV29-1 - CSVREGGNNSPLHF TGCAGCGTTAGGGAGGGTGGAAATAATTCACCCCTCCACTTT
many TRBJ2-3 TRBV5-1 - CASSLAAGRGTDTQYF TGCGCCAGCAGCTTGGCCGCAGGGAGGGGGACAGATACGCAGTATTTT
many TRBJ2-1 TRBV7-9 - CASSLSLGRNSYNEQFF TGTGCCAGCAGCTTATCATTGGGGAGGAACTCCTACAATGAGCAGTTCTTC
many TRBJ1-2 TRBV20-1 - CSATRLKPYGYTF TGCAGTGCTACAAGACTGAAGCCCTATGGCTACACCTTC
many TRBJ2-7 TRBV6-5 - CASSYPGSYEQYF TGTGCCAGCAGTTACCCGGGGTCCTACGAGCAGTACTTC
many TRBJ2-1 TRBV20-1 - CSASPTLTRYNEQFF TGCAGTGCTAGCCCCACGTTGACCCGCTACAATGAGCAGTTCTTC
- TRBJ1-5 TRBV28 - CASSFSLNQDQPQHF TGTGCCAGCAGTTTTTCCCTAAATCAGGATCAGCCCCAGCATTTT
many TRBJ2-2 TRBV9 - CASSVAQNTGELFF TGTGCCAGCAGCGTAGCCCAGAACACCGGGGAGCTGTTTTTT
many TRBJ2-3 TRBV15 TRBD1 CATSWTGGTDTQYF TGTGCCACCAGCTGGACAGGGGGCACAGATACGCAGTATTTT